A single sample is the source of the 13 T cell receptor beta chains below, sequenced in a study of blood T cell repertoires in COVID-19. Only in-frame clones appear in the TCRdb table, and some are missing; sequencing was by immunoSEQ multiplex PCR. The profile shows approximately 70,000 clones, 65% to 85% of them singletons. Sequencing was performed on peripheral blood. The origin of the receptors is an elderly man with active or convalescent COVID-19.

The genes are TRBV29-1 and TRBJ1-1; 7 bases match TRBD1. CDR3 length: 13 residues. Germline V gene lookup returns CDR1 SQVTM and CDR2 ANQGSEA. V shed 6 bases, J shed 0 bases, and the junction held 4 bases outside the gene matches. The chain's CDR3 is CSVRDSLNTEAFF. CDR3 sequence (DNA): TGCAGCGTAAGGGACAGCTTGAACACTGAAGCTTTCTTT. Variable domain in full (rest from reference TRBV29-1 and TRBJ1-1): SAVISQKPSRDICQRGTSLTIQCQVDSQVTMMFWYRQQPGQSLTLIATANQGSEATYESGFVIDKFPISRPNLTFSTLTVSNMSPEDSSIYLCSVRDSLNTEAFFGQGTRLTVV.

DNA of the CDR3: TGTGCCAGCAGTGTAGGGCAGGGCTATGGTGGCTACACCTTC. Translating it yields CASSVGQGYGGYTF. The rearrangement uses TRBV2 and TRBJ1-2, with D possibly being TRBD1 (5 bases). Per the germline V gene, CDR1 is SNHLY and CDR2 is FYNNEI. The length of the CDR3 is 14 residues. Trimming pared 4 bases from V and 7 bases from J, leaving 16 bases between. The whole variable domain, remainder taken from reference TRBV2 and TRBJ1-2, is EPEVTQTPSHQVTQMGQEVILRCVPISNHLYFYWYRQILGQKVEFLVSFYNNEISEKSEIFDDQFSVERPDGSNFTLKIRSTKLEDSAMYFCASSVGQGYGGYTFGSGTRLTVV.

Concerning this clone: A junction boundary mismatches the germline segment, possibly from a read error. The chain combines TRBV2 with TRBJ1-1; TRBD1 might be the D (6 bases). Germline V gene lookup returns CDR1 SNHLY and CDR2 FYNNEI. This CDR3 is 12 amino acids long. For the CDR3, the DNA is TGTGCCAGCAGTGAATATAGGGACACCGGGAAGTTT. This codes for CASSEYRDTGKF.

This clone came up once. The V call is TRBV11-2, the J call TRBJ2-7; 7 bases align to TRBD1. Germline-derived CDR1 and CDR2 are SGHAT and FQNNGV. The junction had 5 bases not matched to a gene; V was cut back by 4 bases and J by 2 bases. The CDR3 is 14 residues long. CDR3 protein: CASSSPQGAYEQYF. CDR3 DNA: TGTGCCAGCAGCTCACCGCAGGGGGCCTACGAGCAGTACTTC.

The rearrangement joins TRBV4-3 to TRBJ2-3; 7 bases line up with TRBD2. The J segment lost 2 bases and the V segment lost 0 bases, leaving 11 bases of the junction unmatched. Germline CDR1 and CDR2: LGHNA and YSLEER. The length of the CDR3 is 18 residues. The DNA of the CDR3 is TGCGCCAGCAGCCAAGATTGGGACCCTAGCGGAATCACAGATACGCAGTATTTT. It is translated as CASSQDWDPSGITDTQYF.

The chain recombines TRBV6-6 with TRBJ1-4; D is unresolved. There are 14 residues in the CDR3. Germline assignment: CDR1 MNHNY and CDR2 SVGAGI (reference sequence). With 8 bases removed from V and 0 bases from J, the gap between germline ends came to 10 bases. The CDR3: CASGEIATNEKLFF. In nucleotides, the CDR3 is TGTGCCAGCGGAGAAATCGCAACTAATGAAAAACTGTTTTTT.

V and J are TRBV2 and TRBJ1-2; D remains unclear. CDR1 and CDR2 from the germline V gene are SNHLY and FYNNEI. CDR3 length: 14 amino acids. The V and J ends lost 3 bases and 2 bases respectively, with 10 bases between them. This CDR3 reads CASSERQANYGYTF. DNA for the CDR3: TGTGCCAGCAGTGAGAGACAAGCAAACTATGGCTACACCTTC. The full variable domain, completed using reference TRBV2 and TRBJ1-2, is EPEVTQTPSHQVTQMGQEVILRCVPISNHLYFYWYRQILGQKVEFLVSFYNNEISEKSEIFDDQFSVERPDGSNFTLKIRSTKLEDSAMYFCASSERQANYGYTFGSGTRLTVV.

V and J are TRBV4-1 and TRBJ2-5; D gene unclear. This CDR3 spans 13 amino acids. The germline gives CDR1 MGHRA, CDR2 YSYEKL. V lost 5 bases to trimming and J lost 7 bases, with 14 bases between them. CDR3 protein: CASSYDPSGTQYF. The CDR3 coding sequence is TGCGCCAGCAGCTACGATCCGTCGGGGACCCAGTACTTC.

V is TRBV21-1 and J is TRBJ1-5; whether TRBD1, the table's D call, matches the DNA was not checked. TRBV21-1 is a known pseudogene. This CDR3 comprises 14 residues. The CDR3 loop is CASTPTGRDQPQHF. DNA for the CDR3: TGTGCCAGCACCCCGACAGGGAGAGATCAGCCCCAGCATTTT.

The chain links TRBV7-6 to TRBJ2-5, with 7 bases lining up with TRBD2. There are 15 residues in the CDR3. CDR1 is SGHVS, CDR2 FNYEAQ, per germline. Trimming removed 1 base from V and 1 base from J; junction bases left unmatched: 3. This CDR3 is CASSLGGGPQETQYF. In nucleotides, the CDR3 is TGTGCCAGCAGCTTAGGGGGGGGTCCCCAAGAGACCCAGTACTTC. The full variable domain, completed using reference TRBV7-6 and TRBJ2-5, is GAGVSQSPRYKVTKRGQDVALRCDPISGHVSLYWYRQALGQGPEFLTYFNYEAQQDKSGLPNDRFSAERPEGSISTLTIQRTEQRDSAMYRCASSLGGGPQETQYFGPGTRLLVL.

The chain joins TRBV7-6 to TRBJ1-1; D possibly corresponds to TRBD1 (6 bases). CDR3 length: 15 residues. Germline assignment: CDR1 SGHVS and CDR2 FNYEAQ. V lost 5 bases and J 0 bases, leaving 13 bases between the germline ends. The CDR3 reads CASSPIGGMNTEAFF. The DNA for the CDR3 is TGTGCCAGCAGCCCTATTGGGGGCATGAACACTGAAGCTTTCTTT.

This clone occurred once. This rearrangement joins TRBV5-8 to TRBJ2-5; weak D call: TRBD1 (5 bases). The CDR3 covers 15 residues. V was clipped by 0 bases and J by 2 bases, with 11 bases between them. The V gene's germline CDR1 is SGHTS and CDR2 YDEGEE. Written as DNA, the CDR3 is TGTGCCAGCAGCTTGGACAGGCTACTACAAGAGACCCAGTACTTC. Its protein is CASSLDRLLQETQYF. The whole variable domain, remainder taken from reference TRBV5-8 and TRBJ2-5, is EAGVTQSPTHLIKTRGQQATLRCSPISGHTSVYWYQQALGLGLQFLLWYDEGEERNRGNFPPRFSGRQFPNYSSELNVNALELEDSALYLCASSLDRLLQETQYFGPGTRLLVL.

This rearrangement joins TRBV29-1 to TRBJ2-7, with TRBD1 matching over 8 bases. The V segment lost 6 bases and the J segment 2 bases; nucleotides outside the gene matches: 3. Germline CDR1 is SQVTM and CDR2 is ANQGSEA. This CDR3 contains 12 residues. The CDR3 sequence is CSVRTGPYEQYF. CDR3 in DNA: TGCAGCGTCCGGACAGGGCCCTACGAGCAGTACTTC.